This is a list of T cell receptor beta chains from one sample in a study of Graves' ophthalmopathy and Graves' hyperthyroidism. TCRdb ran MiXCR on the multiplex PCR reads and lists one entry per CDR3 protein. The profile shows roughly 350,000 distinct CDR3 sequences, approximately 17% of them singletons. The specimen was peripheral blood. These receptors were obtained from an adult woman with stable Graves' hyperthyroidism. The CDR3 runs from the conserved cysteine through the conserved F or W. The D gene is left open where the match is weak. Some rows have no size entry. The others give once, few or many, or a class for an expanded clone.

clone size: .
V gene: TRBV11-1
J gene: TRBJ2-7
D gene: .
CDR3 DNA: TGTGCCAGCAGCTTAGTGTCGGCAGCACCGGACGAGCAGTACTTC
CDR3 protein: CASSLVSAAPDEQYF

clone size: many
V gene: TRBV27
J gene: TRBJ1-6
D gene: .
CDR3 DNA: TGTGCCAGCAGTAGGACAGCCAGGGATTCACCCCTCCACTTT
CDR3 protein: CASSRTARDSPLHF

clone size: many
V gene: TRBV12-3/TRBV12-4
J gene: TRBJ1-3
D gene: .
CDR3 DNA: TGTGCCAGCAGCCCTTGGGTTGACACCATATATTTT
CDR3 protein: CASSPWVDTIYF

clone size: .
V gene: TRBV6-1
J gene: TRBJ1-2
D gene: .
CDR3 DNA: TGTGCCAGCAGGCACCAGGGAGATGGCTACACCTTC
CDR3 protein: CASRHQGDGYTF

clone size: many
V gene: TRBV12-3/TRBV12-4
J gene: TRBJ2-6
D gene: TRBD1
CDR3 DNA: TGTGCCAGCAGGACCGGGACAGGGTTTTCTGGGGCCAACGTCCTGACTTTC
CDR3 protein: CASRTGTGFSGANVLTF

clone size: .
V gene: TRBV27
J gene: TRBJ2-7
D gene: TRBD1
CDR3 DNA: TGTGCCAGCAGTTTCGGGACAGGGGTAGGCGAGCAGTACTTC
CDR3 protein: CASSFGTGVGEQYF

clone size: many
V gene: TRBV6-1
J gene: TRBJ2-7
D gene: .
CDR3 DNA: TGTGCCAGCAGTATCCTCCCTAGCGAAATAGCCTACGAGCAGTACTTC
CDR3 protein: CASSILPSEIAYEQYF

clone size: .
V gene: TRBV3-1
J gene: TRBJ2-5
D gene: TRBD2
CDR3 DNA: TGTGCCAGCAGCCAAGGCGCTAGCGGGAGTGTAGAGACCCAGTACTTC
CDR3 protein: CASSQGASGSVETQYF

clone size: few
V gene: TRBV15
J gene: TRBJ2-5
D gene: .
CDR3 DNA: TGTGCCACCAGCAGAGATATAAAGACGGAAGAGACCCAGTACTTC
CDR3 protein: CATSRDIKTEETQYF

clone size: many
V gene: TRBV12-3/TRBV12-4
J gene: TRBJ2-3
D gene: TRBD2
CDR3 DNA: TGTGCCAGCAGTTTGGTGGTCGGGGGGGGCGCAGATACGCAGTATTTT
CDR3 protein: CASSLVVGGGADTQYF

clone size: few
V gene: TRBV5-1
J gene: TRBJ2-5
D gene: TRBD2
CDR3 DNA: TGCGCCAGCAGCTTGTTAGGGGGACTAGCGGGTTCACAAGAGACCCAGTACTTC
CDR3 protein: CASSLLGGLAGSQETQYF

clone size: many
V gene: TRBV19
J gene: TRBJ2-7
D gene: TRBD2
CDR3 DNA: TGTGCCAGTAGTATAGACCCCGGGACTAGCGGCTACGAGCAGTACTTC
CDR3 protein: CASSIDPGTSGYEQYF

clone size: few
V gene: TRBV20-1
J gene: TRBJ1-5
D gene: .
CDR3 DNA: TGCAGTGCTAGGGGTCAGGGCAATCAGCCCCAGCATTTT
CDR3 protein: CSARGQGNQPQHF

clone size: few
V gene: TRBV7-2
J gene: TRBJ1-1
D gene: .
CDR3 DNA: TGTGCCAGCGAGCCAGGGTCCGACACTGAAGCTTTCTTT
CDR3 protein: CASEPGSDTEAFF

clone size: few
V gene: TRBV7-9
J gene: TRBJ2-7
D gene: TRBD2
CDR3 DNA: TGTGCCAGCAGCTTAGTTCTAGCGGGCTCCTACGAGCAGTACTTC
CDR3 protein: CASSLVLAGSYEQYF

clone size: .
V gene: TRBV12-3/TRBV12-4
J gene: TRBJ1-5
D gene: .
CDR3 DNA: TGTGCCAGCAGTTCAGACAGTCGACAGCATTTT
CDR3 protein: CASSSDSRQHF

clone size: .
V gene: TRBV27
J gene: TRBJ2-7
D gene: .
CDR3 DNA: TGTGCCAGCAGCCGCGACATACGTGGAGAGCAGTACTTC
CDR3 protein: CASSRDIRGEQYF

clone size: few
V gene: TRBV18
J gene: TRBJ2-2
D gene: .
CDR3 DNA: TGTGCCAGCTCTCCCTATGCCGGGAGTATCTCCGGGGAGCTGTTTTTT
CDR3 protein: CASSPYAGSISGELFF

clone size: many
V gene: TRBV6-2/TRBV6-3
J gene: TRBJ2-7
D gene: .
CDR3 DNA: TGTGCCAGTTCAGAGTCCAGACCCGGGCAGTACTTC
CDR3 protein: CASSESRPGQYF

clone size: .
V gene: TRBV5-1
J gene: TRBJ2-2
D gene: .
CDR3 DNA: TGCGCCAGCAGCTTGGAGGGCGGTAACACCGGGGAGCTGTTTTTT
CDR3 protein: CASSLEGGNTGELFF

clone size: many
V gene: TRBV6-1
J gene: TRBJ1-6
D gene: TRBD1
CDR3 DNA: TGTGCCAGCAGTGAAGTAGGCTGGGACAGTAATTCACCCCTCCACTTT
CDR3 protein: CASSEVGWDSNSPLHF

clone size: many
V gene: TRBV12-3/TRBV12-4
J gene: TRBJ1-5
D gene: .
CDR3 DNA: TGTGCCAGCAGTTTAGCGGAGGACAGCTATAGCAATCAGCCCCAGCATTTT
CDR3 protein: CASSLAEDSYSNQPQHF

clone size: many
V gene: TRBV6-2/TRBV6-3
J gene: TRBJ2-7
D gene: .
CDR3 DNA: TGTGCCAGCAGTTACTCGAGGCAGAGCAGCTCCTACGAGCAGTACTTC
CDR3 protein: CASSYSRQSSSYEQYF

clone size: many
V gene: TRBV5-1
J gene: TRBJ2-7
D gene: .
CDR3 DNA: TGCGCCAGCAGCTTGGTGGGAAAAGGCTACGAGCAGTACTTC
CDR3 protein: CASSLVGKGYEQYF

clone size: few
V gene: TRBV18
J gene: TRBJ2-4
D gene: .
CDR3 DNA: TGTGCCAGCTCACCACCTAACAGGGCCAAAAACATTAAGTACTTC
CDR3 protein: CASSPPNRAKNIKYF

clone size: .
V gene: TRBV5-1
J gene: TRBJ1-1
D gene: .
CDR3 DNA: TGCGCCAGCAGCGTGGCAAGGGTTGTGGACACTGAAGCTTTCTTT
CDR3 protein: CASSVARVVDTEAFF

clone size: many
V gene: TRBV6-4
J gene: TRBJ2-2
D gene: .
CDR3 DNA: TGTGCCAGCAGCAGGGGACTCGACACCGGGGAGCTGTTTTTT
CDR3 protein: CASSRGLDTGELFF

clone size: many
V gene: TRBV30
J gene: TRBJ2-7
D gene: .
CDR3 DNA: TGTGCCTGGACAGGACTCGCTCGCTACGAGCAGTACTTC
CDR3 protein: CAWTGLARYEQYF

clone size: many
V gene: TRBV7-2
J gene: TRBJ2-5
D gene: .
CDR3 DNA: TGTGCCAGCAGCCCCGAATCCAGGCAGGAGACCCAGTACTTC
CDR3 protein: CASSPESRQETQYF

clone size: many
V gene: TRBV2
J gene: TRBJ1-1
D gene: TRBD1
CDR3 DNA: TGTGCCAGCAGTTCGACAGGGGTAGACACTGAAGCTTTCTTT
CDR3 protein: CASSSTGVDTEAFF

clone size: .
V gene: TRBV6-1
J gene: TRBJ2-7
D gene: .
CDR3 DNA: TGTGCCAGCAGCGGGACCTACTACGAGCAGTACTTC
CDR3 protein: CASSGTYYEQYF

clone size: .
V gene: TRBV5-6
J gene: TRBJ2-2
D gene: .
CDR3 DNA: TGTGCCAGCAGCTTTTTGACGAGGGATCACGGGGAGCTGTTTTTT
CDR3 protein: CASSFLTRDHGELFF

clone size: .
V gene: TRBV6-1
J gene: TRBJ2-7
D gene: .
CDR3 DNA: TGTGCCAGCAGGTCCCCGGGGGCCGAGCAGTACTTC
CDR3 protein: CASRSPGAEQYF

clone size: many
V gene: TRBV28
J gene: TRBJ2-7
D gene: .
CDR3 DNA: TGTGCCAGCAGCCCTTTGCAGCGGAGGGGGATCTACGAGCAGTACTTC
CDR3 protein: CASSPLQRRGIYEQYF

clone size: many
V gene: TRBV20-1
J gene: TRBJ2-5
D gene: .
CDR3 DNA: TGCAGTGCTCTGGGGCGTGGGGAGACCCAGTACTTC
CDR3 protein: CSALGRGETQYF

clone size: many
V gene: TRBV30
J gene: TRBJ1-2
D gene: .
CDR3 DNA: TGTGCCTGGAGGGATTTCCGAAAGGGAAGGACCTATGGCTACACCTTC
CDR3 protein: CAWRDFRKGRTYGYTF

clone size: many
V gene: TRBV7-9
J gene: TRBJ2-7
D gene: TRBD1
CDR3 DNA: TGTGCCAGCAGCGGCCCCGGGACAGAGTACGAGCAGTACTTC
CDR3 protein: CASSGPGTEYEQYF

clone size: many
V gene: TRBV27
J gene: TRBJ2-6
D gene: .
CDR3 DNA: TGTGCCAGCAGCACGGGCTCTGGGGCCAACGTCCTGACTTTC
CDR3 protein: CASSTGSGANVLTF

clone size: many
V gene: TRBV6-2/TRBV6-3
J gene: TRBJ2-5
D gene: .
CDR3 DNA: TGTGCCAGCAGAATCGGGACCGAGGAGACCCAGTACTTC
CDR3 protein: CASRIGTEETQYF

clone size: many
V gene: TRBV7-2
J gene: TRBJ2-7
D gene: TRBD1
CDR3 DNA: TGTGCCAGCAGCTCGAGGACAGGGAGAAACGAGCAGTACTTC
CDR3 protein: CASSSRTGRNEQYF

clone size: many
V gene: TRBV7-2
J gene: TRBJ2-7
D gene: .
CDR3 DNA: TGTGCCAGCAGCTTAGTAGGCCGTGAGGCCTACGAGCAGTACTTC
CDR3 protein: CASSLVGREAYEQYF

clone size: many
V gene: TRBV7-2
J gene: TRBJ2-7
D gene: .
CDR3 DNA: TGTGCCAGCAGCTTCGGCGCTATACAGGGCTCCTACGAGCAGTACTTC
CDR3 protein: CASSFGAIQGSYEQYF

clone size: many
V gene: TRBV29-1
J gene: TRBJ2-5
D gene: .
CDR3 DNA: TGCAGCGTTACAGGCGGCCAAGAGACCCAGTACTTC
CDR3 protein: CSVTGGQETQYF

clone size: many
V gene: TRBV11-2
J gene: TRBJ1-2
D gene: TRBD1
CDR3 DNA: TGTGCCAGCAGCGCGACAGGGACGAACTATGGCTACACCTTC
CDR3 protein: CASSATGTNYGYTF

clone size: many
V gene: TRBV20-1
J gene: TRBJ1-1
D gene: TRBD1
CDR3 DNA: TGCAGTGCAGTAGACAGGGGGATGAACACTGAAGCTTTCTTT
CDR3 protein: CSAVDRGMNTEAFF

clone size: .
V gene: TRBV6-2/TRBV6-3
J gene: TRBJ1-1
D gene: .
CDR3 DNA: TGTGCCAGCAGTTACCCTTCGGATGGAAACACTGAAGCTTTCTTT
CDR3 protein: CASSYPSDGNTEAFF

clone size: many
V gene: TRBV7-2
J gene: TRBJ1-3
D gene: .
CDR3 DNA: TGTGCCAGCAGCTTAGGCACAGCCGGAAACACCATATATTTT
CDR3 protein: CASSLGTAGNTIYF

clone size: .
V gene: TRBV7-2
J gene: TRBJ1-1
D gene: TRBD1
CDR3 DNA: TGTGCCAGCAGCACCCGTCCCGGGACAGGGGTCACTGAAGCTTTCTTT
CDR3 protein: CASSTRPGTGVTEAFF

clone size: many
V gene: TRBV27
J gene: TRBJ2-7
D gene: .
CDR3 DNA: TGTGCCAGCAGTCCTTGGGAGGTAGGGGAGCAGTACTTC
CDR3 protein: CASSPWEVGEQYF

clone size: few
V gene: TRBV4-2
J gene: TRBJ2-2
D gene: TRBD2
CDR3 DNA: TGTGCCAGCAGCCAGGGACTAGCGGGAGCCGGGGAGCTGTTTTTT
CDR3 protein: CASSQGLAGAGELFF

clone size: many
V gene: TRBV6-5
J gene: TRBJ2-5
D gene: TRBD2
CDR3 DNA: TGTGCCAGCAGTTTACTCCCGGGACTAGCGGGAGTGAAAGAGACCCAGTACTTC
CDR3 protein: CASSLLPGLAGVKETQYF

clone size: few
V gene: TRBV10-3
J gene: TRBJ1-2
D gene: TRBD1
CDR3 DNA: TGTGCCATCAATGGGGACAGAGACAACTATGGCTACACCTTC
CDR3 protein: CAINGDRDNYGYTF

clone size: many
V gene: TRBV24-1
J gene: TRBJ2-5
D gene: .
CDR3 DNA: TGTGCCACCAGTGACTCGGGACGAACCCGAGGGGAGACCCAGTACTTC
CDR3 protein: CATSDSGRTRGETQYF